Ten or more counts support the clone carrying this T cell receptor beta chain. The antigen is not known. The CDR3 is 13 residues long. Germline V gene sequence: CDR1 SQVTM, CDR2 ANQGSEA. Trimming cost V 4 bases and J 4 bases, with 11 bases left between them. The source of the sample is a study of T-cell memory formation after mild COVID-19. Study findings and constraints: For contracting clones, CD4+ ones sat mainly in CM and EM, CD8+ in EMRA.

TCRdb itself ran the 5' RACE reads through MiXCR, one entry per CDR3 protein. This sample has about 430,000 distinct CDR3 sequences; roughly 18% occur once, and the top ten carry 20% to 25%. The chain recombines TRBV29-1 with TRBJ1-5; D uncertain. The sequencing input was PBMCs or a T cell subset sorted from them (not recorded which). This clonotype was sampled from a man between 18 and 35 years old who had mild COVID-19 (a few samples of this study predate the infection). Cell type and time point are not known. Here the CDR3 DNA reads TGCAGCGTTGTGGACGGATCGAATCAGCCCCAGCATTTT. This sequence encodes CSVVDGSNQPQHF.